These 18 T cell receptor beta chains came from one sample sequenced in a study of cytomegalovirus exposure and HLA in healthy donors. TCRdb's copy holds only in-frame clones and misses some; the assay was immunoSEQ multiplex PCR. This table has 65,000 to 100,000 clones, over 85% appearing once. The sequenced material came from PBMCs. All receptors derive from a woman aged 25 to 39 in good health and CMV-seronegative.

The chain combines TRBV27 with TRBJ2-3, with D tentatively TRBD2 (5 bases). The length of the CDR3 is 18 residues. The germline gives CDR1 MNHEY, CDR2 SMNVEV (reference sequence). Trimming took 3 bases from V and 3 from J, leaving 22 bases between them. CDR3 coding DNA: TGTGCCAGCAGTTTGATCGATGGAGGCACCATAGGTACAGATACGCAGTATTTT. As protein: CASSLIDGGTIGTDTQYF.

V gene TRBV30 combines with J gene TRBJ1-1; D is unclear. The V gene's germline CDR1 is GTSNPN and CDR2 SVGIG (reference sequence). The V end lost 0 bases, the J end lost 2 bases, and 10 bases lay between the germline ends. This CDR3 contains 14 residues. The CDR3 reads CAWSVVGGNTEAFF. For the CDR3, the DNA is TGTGCCTGGAGTGTAGTAGGAGGAAACACTGAAGCTTTCTTT. Based on the CDR3 plus reference TRBV30 and TRBJ1-1, the full variable domain is SQTIHQWPATLVQPVGSPLSLECTVEGTSNPNLYWYRQAAGRGLQLLFYSVGIGQISSEVPQNLSASRPQDRQFILSSKKLLLSDSGFYLCAWSVVGGNTEAFFGQGTRLTVV.

The chain couples TRBV28 to TRBJ1-4, with 7 bases fitting TRBD1. The CDR3 spans 13 residues. The ends lost 6 bases at V and 14 bases at J; junction bases unmatched: 12. CDR1 MDHEN and CDR2 SYDVKM come from the germline V gene. The CDR3 here is CASRPDRTRALFF. CDR3 in DNA: TGTGCCAGCAGGCCGGACAGGACCCGAGCGCTGTTTTTT.

The CDR3 loop is CASSVVGRNTEAFF. CDR3 in DNA: TGTGCCAGCAGCGTAGTCGGGAGGAACACTGAAGCTTTCTTT. V is TRBV9 and J is TRBJ1-1; D is unresolved. The length of the CDR3 is 14 residues. The germline V gene has CDR1 SGDLS and CDR2 YYNGEE. Trimming pared 0 bases from V and 1 base from J, leaving 7 bases between.

This chain joins TRBV11-3 and TRBJ1-3; the D gene is possibly TRBD1 (5 bases). The V and J ends lost 10 bases and 0 bases respectively, with 13 bases between them. CDR3 length: 14 amino acids. Germline V CDR1 and CDR2: SGHNT, YENEEA. CDR3 nucleotides: TGTGCCACCGGGGGAGGACTCTCTGGAAACACCATATATTTT. This codes for CATGGGLSGNTIYF. Drawing the rest from reference TRBV11-3 and TRBJ1-3, the complete variable domain is EAGVVQSPRYKIIEKKQPVAFWCNPISGHNTLYWYLQNLGQGPELLIRYENEEAVDDSQLPKDRFSAERLKGVDSTLKIQPAELGDSAVYLCATGGGLSGNTIYFGEGSWLTVV.

The chain is built from TRBV5-1 and TRBJ1-2, with D perhaps matching TRBD1 (5 bases). The CDR3 covers 13 residues. The V gene lost 4 bases and the J gene lost 1 base, with 8 bases spanning the gap. Germline values: CDR1 SGHRS, CDR2 YFSETQ. CDR3 bases: TGCGCCAGCAGCAAGACAGTTAACTATGGCTACACCTTC. Residues: CASSKTVNYGYTF.

V usage is TRBV6-5 and J usage is TRBJ1-1, with a tentative D call TRBD1 (6 bases). Trimming left V 5 bases short and J 4 bases short, with 14 bases between. The CDR3 is made up of 14 amino acids. Germline V gene lookup returns CDR1 MNHEY and CDR2 SVGAGI. The CDR3 region is CASSRTGLGTEAFF. DNA of the CDR3: TGTGCCAGCAGTAGAACAGGGCTAGGCACTGAAGCTTTCTTT.

This clone was counted once. The chain joins TRBV5-6 to TRBJ2-7, with 9 bases lining up with TRBD1. V shed 2 bases, J shed 2 bases, and the junction held 2 bases outside the gene matches. Per the germline V gene, CDR1 is SGHDT and CDR2 is YYEEEE. CDR3 length: 14 amino acids. This CDR3 is CASSFWDRAYEQYF. The DNA for the CDR3 is TGTGCCAGCAGCTTTTGGGACAGGGCCTACGAGCAGTACTTC.

The genes are TRBV4-3 and TRBJ2-3; 7 bases are shared with TRBD1. After removal of 1 base from V and 5 bases from J, the junction contained 9 bases not matched to a gene. This CDR3 is 16 amino acids long. Germline V gene lookup returns CDR1 LGHNA and CDR2 YSLEER. CDR3 protein: CASSQGIRGQGDTQYF. Written as DNA, the CDR3 is TGCGCCAGCAGCCAAGGAATAAGGGGGCAGGGAGATACGCAGTATTTT.

This chain connects TRBV6-4 to TRBJ2-1, with D perhaps matching TRBD2 (5 bases). CDR1 is MRHNA, CDR2 SNTAGT, per germline. The CDR3 is 15 amino acids. V shed 2 bases and J shed 0 bases, with 8 bases lying between them. CDR3: CASSDQAASYNEQFF. The CDR3 DNA follows: TGTGCCAGCAGTGACCAAGCGGCCTCCTACAATGAGCAGTTCTTC.

This rearrangement joins TRBV7-9 to TRBJ1-2; the D gene is possibly TRBD1 (5 bases). This CDR3 contains 18 residues. The V gene lost 2 bases and the J gene lost 1 base, with 20 bases spanning the gap. The germline gives CDR1 SEHNR, CDR2 FQNEAQ (reference sequence). The CDR3 DNA follows: TGTGCCAGCAGCTTAAGTAGGGGAAAAACCCTATTTAACTATGGCTACACCTTC. Translating gives CASSLSRGKTLFNYGYTF.

V usage is TRBV28 and J usage is TRBJ2-1; a possible D gene is TRBD1 (6 bases). CDR1 MDHEN and CDR2 SYDVKM come from the germline V gene. V gave up 2 bases and J gave up 16 bases, with 12 bases separating them. The CDR3 spans 11 residues. CDR3 DNA sequence: TGTGCCAGCAGTTTAGGACAGCTTCTTTTCTTC. Its translation: CASSLGQLLFF.

This clone is a singleton in its sample. This chain uses TRBV5-4 with TRBJ2-3, with TRBD1 matching 7 bases. This CDR3 has 15 amino acids. V dropped 4 bases and J dropped 0; count of bases not matched to a gene: 5. CDR1 is SGHNT, CDR2 YYREEE, per germline (reference sequence). For the CDR3, the DNA is TGTGCCAGCAGCACCGGGACAGCAAGCACAGATACGCAGTATTTT. It codes for CASSTGTASTDTQYF.

The CDR3 sequence: CASSLGGSMNTEAFF. CDR3 in DNA: TGCGCCAGCAGCTTGGGGGGCTCGATGAACACTGAAGCTTTCTTT. The chain employs TRBV5-1 and TRBJ1-1; D might be TRBD1 (5 bases). V gave up 0 bases and J gave up 0 bases, with 9 bases separating them. This CDR3 spans 15 amino acids. Germline assignment: CDR1 SGHRS and CDR2 YFSETQ.

The chain couples TRBV29-1 to TRBJ1-1, with 7 bases matching TRBD1. V lost 8 bases to trimming and J lost 10 bases; unmatched junction nucleotides: 16. Germline CDR1 reads SQVTM; CDR2 reads ANQGSEA. The CDR3 sequence is 13 residues long. The DNA of the CDR3 is TGCAGCCCCCTAAGGGCGGCCGGGACAGCAGCTTTCTTT. It translates to CSPLRAAGTAAFF.

The CDR3 region has the DNA TGTGCCAGCAGTTTATCTTGGAGTAGCGGGACATACACCGGGGAGCTGTTTTTT. This sequence encodes CASSLSWSSGTYTGELFF. The chain carries TRBV27 and TRBJ2-2, with 8 bases that match TRBD2. Germline V gives CDR1 MNHEY, CDR2 SMNVEV (reference sequence). The ends lost 0 bases at V and 3 bases at J; junction bases unmatched: 9. The CDR3 extends over 18 amino acids.

J is TRBJ1-1 and V is TRBV4-3, with TRBD1 as a possible D gene (6 bases). The CDR3 loop spans 15 amino acids. V was cut by 4 bases and J by 1 base, with 13 bases left in between. The germline V gene has CDR1 LGHNA and CDR2 YSLEER. The CDR3 region is CASSRLPTGNTEAFF. In DNA, the CDR3 is TGCGCCAGCAGCCGCTTACCGACAGGGAACACTGAAGCTTTCTTT.

The chain has TRBV29-1 and TRBJ2-1, with 7 bases identical to TRBD2. The CDR3 extends over 12 amino acids. CDR1 and CDR2 from the germline V gene are SQVTM and ANQGSEA. CDR3 sequence (DNA): TGCACCGCAGCGGGGCCCTACAATGAGCAGTTCTTC. Its protein product is CTAAGPYNEQFF.